Shown below are 6 T cell receptor beta chains from a single sample sequenced in a study of control samples from healthy donors and cancer patients. The table came from immunoSEQ multiplex PCR; TCRdb's copy has only in-frame clones and leaves some out. This table has 190,000 or so clones, approximately 95% appearing once. Sequenced: blood. The origin of the receptors is a man in his late teens or twenties in good health.

The chain carries TRBV10-2 and TRBJ1-1; D is unresolved. Germline V gene lookup returns CDR1 WSHSY and CDR2 SAAADI. The V end was cut by 6 bases, the J end by 0 bases, with 11 bases between. The CDR3 loop spans 14 amino acids. Written as DNA, the CDR3 is TGCGCCAGCAGGGCAGGAGGCTTGAACACTGAAGCTTTCTTT. Translation: CASRAGGLNTEAFF.

The gene calls are TRBV10-3 and TRBJ1-5; unclear D gene. In germline, CDR1 is ENHRY, CDR2 SYGVKD. This CDR3 contains 15 residues. The V end was cut by 0 bases, the J end by 8 bases, with 14 bases between. CDR3 sequence reads: CAISESKLAAKPQHF. The CDR3, as DNA: TGTGCCATCAGTGAGTCTAAGTTGGCGGCGAAGCCCCAGCATTTT.

The rearrangement joins TRBV13 to TRBJ1-2, with D maybe TRBD1 (5 bases). The CDR3 covers 16 residues. Germline V lookup: CDR1 PRHDT, CDR2 FYEKMQ (reference sequence). The ends were cut back, 1 base at V and 7 bases at J, with 19 bases in the middle. The DNA of the CDR3 is TGTGCCAGCAGCTTAGTGGGGGAGGGAGCGAATAGTGGCTACACCTTC. Translating it yields CASSLVGEGANSGYTF. Supplemented by reference TRBV13 and TRBJ1-2, the full variable domain reads AAGVIQSPRHLIKEKRETATLKCYPIPRHDTVYWYQQGPGQDPQFLISFYEKMQSDKGSIPDRFSAQQFSDYHSELNMSSLELGDSALYFCASSLVGEGANSGYTFGSGTRLTVV.

The rearrangement joins TRBV5-1 to TRBJ2-1; D gene unclear. Germline CDR1 is SGHRS and CDR2 is YFSETQ. Trimming shortened V by 0 bases and J by 10 bases, and 5 bases separated the two germline ends. The CDR3 consists of 11 residues. This CDR3 is CASSLGLEQFF. CDR3 nucleotide sequence: TGCGCCAGCAGCTTGGGCCTCGAGCAGTTCTTC.

V and J are TRBV7-3 and TRBJ2-7; D possibly corresponds to TRBD2 (5 bases). The V end was cut by 2 bases, the J end by 2 bases, with 13 bases between. Germline-derived CDR1 and CDR2 are SGHTA and FQGTGA. This CDR3 contains 15 residues. Here the CDR3 reads CASSLDETTPYEQYF. The CDR3 DNA is TGTGCCAGCAGCTTAGACGAGACTACTCCCTACGAGCAGTACTTC. The full variable domain, in which reference TRBV7-3 and TRBJ2-7 provide the parts outside the CDR3, is GAGVSQTPSNKVTEKGKYVELRCDPISGHTALYWYRQSLGQGPEFLIYFQGTGAADDSGLPNDRFFAVRPEGSVSTLKIQRTERGDSAVYLCASSLDETTPYEQYFGPGTRLTVT.

This clone was seen a handful of times. This chain connects TRBV4-1 to TRBJ1-2; D is uncertain. CDR3 length: 13 amino acids. In germline, CDR1 is MGHRA, CDR2 YSYEKL. Between the trimmed V and J ends, which lost 4 bases and 0 bases, there was a span of 6 bases. CDR3 coding DNA: TGCGCCAGCAGCCCGATTTCTAACTATGGCTACACCTTC. Its protein is CASSPISNYGYTF.